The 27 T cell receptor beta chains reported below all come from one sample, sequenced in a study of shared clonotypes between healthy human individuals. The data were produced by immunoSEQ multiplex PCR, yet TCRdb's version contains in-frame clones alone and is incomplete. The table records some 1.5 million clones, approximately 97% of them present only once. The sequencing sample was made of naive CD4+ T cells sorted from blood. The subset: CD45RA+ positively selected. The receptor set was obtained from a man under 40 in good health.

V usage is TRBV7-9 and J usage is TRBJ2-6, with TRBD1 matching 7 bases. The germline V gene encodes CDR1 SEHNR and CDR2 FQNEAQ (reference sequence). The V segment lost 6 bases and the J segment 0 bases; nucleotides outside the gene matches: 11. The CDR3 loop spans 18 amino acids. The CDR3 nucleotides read TGTGCCAGCAGATCAGACAGGGCTAGTAGCTCTGGGGCCAACGTCCTGACTTTC. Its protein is CASRSDRASSSGANVLTF.

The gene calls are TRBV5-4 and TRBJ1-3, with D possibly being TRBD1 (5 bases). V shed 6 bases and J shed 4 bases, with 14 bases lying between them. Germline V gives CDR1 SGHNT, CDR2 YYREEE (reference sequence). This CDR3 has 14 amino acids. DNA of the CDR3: TGTGCCAGCAACAGGTGGGCAGAAGGAAACACCATATATTTT. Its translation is CASNRWAEGNTIYF.

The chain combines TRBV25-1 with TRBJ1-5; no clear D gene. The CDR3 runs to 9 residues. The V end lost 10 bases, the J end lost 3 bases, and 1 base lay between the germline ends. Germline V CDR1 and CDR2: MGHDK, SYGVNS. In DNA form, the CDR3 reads TGTGCCATCAATCAGCCCCAGCATTTT. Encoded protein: CAINQPQHF.

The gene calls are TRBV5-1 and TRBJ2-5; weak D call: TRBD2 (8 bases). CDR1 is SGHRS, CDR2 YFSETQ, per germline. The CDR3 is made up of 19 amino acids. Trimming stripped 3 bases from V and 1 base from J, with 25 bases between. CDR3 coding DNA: TGCGCCAGCAGCTACCCGGGACAGCCAAAGCGGGAGCTCCAAGAGACCCAGTACTTC. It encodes CASSYPGQPKRELQETQYF.

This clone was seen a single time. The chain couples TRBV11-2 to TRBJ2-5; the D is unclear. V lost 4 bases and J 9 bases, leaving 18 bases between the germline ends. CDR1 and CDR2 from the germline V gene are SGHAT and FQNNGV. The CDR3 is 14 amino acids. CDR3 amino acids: CASSSRPAGSSQYF. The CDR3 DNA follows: TGTGCCAGCAGCTCCCGACCGGCCGGGTCGTCCCAGTACTTC.

The CDR3 loop is CASSLSYAGNEQFF. CDR3 sequence (DNA): TGTGCCAGCAGCTTGTCCTATGCTGGCAATGAGCAGTTCTTC. J is TRBJ2-1 and V is TRBV5-6; D not certain. The germline V and J ends were trimmed by 1 base and 6 bases, with 11 bases remaining between them. From germline, CDR1 is SGHDT and CDR2 YYEEEE. This CDR3 region has 14 residues.

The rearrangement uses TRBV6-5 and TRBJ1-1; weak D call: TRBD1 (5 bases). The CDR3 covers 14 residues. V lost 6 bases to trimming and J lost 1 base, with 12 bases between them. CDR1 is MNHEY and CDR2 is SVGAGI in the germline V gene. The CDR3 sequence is CASRRDYQNTEAFF. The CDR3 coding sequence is TGTGCCAGCAGGAGGGACTACCAGAACACTGAAGCTTTCTTT.

The CDR3, as DNA: TGTGCTAGTGCCCTGTCGGGCACAGATACGCAGTATTTT. This encodes CASALSGTDTQYF. V and J are TRBV12-5 and TRBJ2-3; no clear D gene. Trimming took off 7 bases at V and 1 base at J, with 9 bases between the two ends. The CDR3 is 13 amino acids. Germline values: CDR1 LGHNT, CDR2 FRNRAP.

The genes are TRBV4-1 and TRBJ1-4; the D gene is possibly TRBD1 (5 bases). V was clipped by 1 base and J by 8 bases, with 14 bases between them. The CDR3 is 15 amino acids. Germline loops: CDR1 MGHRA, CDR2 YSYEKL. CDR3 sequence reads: CASSQGGSREEKLFF. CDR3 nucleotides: TGCGCCAGCAGCCAAGGAGGATCCAGGGAGGAAAAACTGTTTTTT.

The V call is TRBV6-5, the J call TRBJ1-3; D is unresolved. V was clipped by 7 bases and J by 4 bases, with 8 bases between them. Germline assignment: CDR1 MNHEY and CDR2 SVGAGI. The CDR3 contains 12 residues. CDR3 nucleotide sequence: TGTGCCAGCAAACCTGCGGGAAACACCATATATTTT. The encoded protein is CASKPAGNTIYF.

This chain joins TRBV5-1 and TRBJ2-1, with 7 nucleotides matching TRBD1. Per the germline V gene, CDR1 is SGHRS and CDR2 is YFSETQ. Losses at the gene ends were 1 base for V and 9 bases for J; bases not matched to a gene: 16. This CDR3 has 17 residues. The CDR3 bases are TGCGCCAGCAGCTTGAACCGGGACAGCCGGCGGCTACGTGAGCAGTTCTTC. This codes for CASSLNRDSRRLREQFF. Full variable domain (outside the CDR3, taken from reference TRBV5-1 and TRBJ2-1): KAGVTQTPRYLIKTRGQQVTLSCSPISGHRSVSWYQQTPGQGLQFLFEYFSETQRNKGNFPGRFSGRQFSNSRSEMNVSTLELGDSALYLCASSLNRDSRRLREQFFGPGTRLTVL.

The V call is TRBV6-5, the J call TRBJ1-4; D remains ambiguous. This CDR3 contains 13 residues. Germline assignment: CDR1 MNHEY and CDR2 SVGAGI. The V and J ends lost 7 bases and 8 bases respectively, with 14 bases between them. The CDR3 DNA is TGTGCCAGCACCCGCGGGGTAGGGGAAAAACTGTTTTTT. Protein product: CASTRGVGEKLFF.

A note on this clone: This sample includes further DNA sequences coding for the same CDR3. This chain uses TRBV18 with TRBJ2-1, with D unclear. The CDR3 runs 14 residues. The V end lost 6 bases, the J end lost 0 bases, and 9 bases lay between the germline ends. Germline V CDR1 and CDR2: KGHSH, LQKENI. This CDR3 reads CASSPDSSYNEQFF. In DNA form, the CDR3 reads TGTGCCAGCTCCCCTGATAGCTCCTACAATGAGCAGTTCTTC.

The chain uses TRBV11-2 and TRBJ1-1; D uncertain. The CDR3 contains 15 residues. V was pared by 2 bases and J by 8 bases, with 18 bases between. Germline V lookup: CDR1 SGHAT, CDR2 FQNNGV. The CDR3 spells CASSLIGGPPVEAFF. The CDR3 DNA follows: TGTGCCAGCAGCTTAATCGGAGGGCCACCGGTCGAAGCTTTCTTT.

The CDR3 reads CASSYDPSSYNEQFF. The CDR3 DNA follows: TGTGCCAGCAGTTACGACCCGAGCTCCTACAATGAGCAGTTCTTC. The chain carries TRBV5-8 and TRBJ2-1; D not resolved. The CDR3 totals 15 residues. CDR1 is SGHTS, CDR2 YDEGEE, per germline. Trimming took 5 bases from V and 0 from J, leaving 12 bases between them.

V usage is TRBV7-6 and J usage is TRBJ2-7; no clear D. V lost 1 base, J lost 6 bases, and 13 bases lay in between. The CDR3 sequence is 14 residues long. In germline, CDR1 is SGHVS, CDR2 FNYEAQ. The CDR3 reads CASSLGGKEGEQYF. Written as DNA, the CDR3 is TGTGCCAGCAGCTTAGGTGGCAAGGAAGGCGAGCAGTACTTC.

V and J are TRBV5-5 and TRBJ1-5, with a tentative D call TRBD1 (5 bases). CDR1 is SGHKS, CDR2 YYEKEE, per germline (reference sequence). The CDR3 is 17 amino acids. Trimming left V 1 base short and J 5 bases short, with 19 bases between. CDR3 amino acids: CASSLWGRGGGDQPQHF. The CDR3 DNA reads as TGTGCCAGCAGCTTGTGGGGACGGGGAGGAGGGGATCAGCCCCAGCATTTT. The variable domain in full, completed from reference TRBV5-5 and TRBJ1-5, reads DAGVTQSPTHLIKTRGQQVTLRCSPISGHKSVSWYQQVLGQGPQFIFQYYEKEERGRGNFPDRFSARQFPNYSSELNVNALLLGDSALYLCASSLWGRGGGDQPQHFGDGTRLSIL.

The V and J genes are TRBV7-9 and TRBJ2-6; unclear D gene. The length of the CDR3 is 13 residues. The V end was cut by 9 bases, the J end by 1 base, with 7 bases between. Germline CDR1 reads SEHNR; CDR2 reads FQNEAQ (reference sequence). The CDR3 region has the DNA TGTGCCAGAACTAAGTCTGGGGCCAACGTCCTGACTTTC. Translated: CARTKSGANVLTF.

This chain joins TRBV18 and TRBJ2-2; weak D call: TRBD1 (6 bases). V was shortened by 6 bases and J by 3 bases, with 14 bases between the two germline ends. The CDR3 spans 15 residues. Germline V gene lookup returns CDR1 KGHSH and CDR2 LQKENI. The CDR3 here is CASSVQGWDTGELFF. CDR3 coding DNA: TGTGCCAGCTCCGTACAGGGTTGGGACACCGGGGAGCTGTTTTTT.

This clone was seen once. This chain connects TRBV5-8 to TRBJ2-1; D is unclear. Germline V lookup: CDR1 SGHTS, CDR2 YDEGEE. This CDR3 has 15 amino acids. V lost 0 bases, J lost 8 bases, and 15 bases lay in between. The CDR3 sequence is CASSLEGGEMDEQFF. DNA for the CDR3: TGTGCCAGCAGCTTGGAGGGTGGAGAAATGGATGAGCAGTTCTTC.

The CDR3 DNA reads TGCGCCAGCAGCCCAATGGGACTAGCGGGTGAACAAGATACGCAGTATTTT. Translation: CASSPMGLAGEQDTQYF. The rearrangement uses TRBV5-1 and TRBJ2-3, with 12 positions matching TRBD2. V was clipped by 4 bases and J by 5 bases; unmatched bases: 11. The CDR3 is 17 residues long. CDR1 SGHRS and CDR2 YFSETQ come from the germline V gene.

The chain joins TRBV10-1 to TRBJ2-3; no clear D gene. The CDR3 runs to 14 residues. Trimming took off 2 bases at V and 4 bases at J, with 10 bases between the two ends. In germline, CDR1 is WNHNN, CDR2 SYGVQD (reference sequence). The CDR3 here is CASSERPMADTQYF. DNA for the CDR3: TGCGCCAGCAGTGAGCGCCCTATGGCAGATACGCAGTATTTT.

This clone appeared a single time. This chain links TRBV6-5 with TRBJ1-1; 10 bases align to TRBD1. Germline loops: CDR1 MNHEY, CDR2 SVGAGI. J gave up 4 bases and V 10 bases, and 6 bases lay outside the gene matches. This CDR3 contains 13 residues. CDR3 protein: CATVRDRGTEAFF. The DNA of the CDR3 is TGTGCCACCGTCCGGGACAGGGGCACTGAAGCTTTCTTT.

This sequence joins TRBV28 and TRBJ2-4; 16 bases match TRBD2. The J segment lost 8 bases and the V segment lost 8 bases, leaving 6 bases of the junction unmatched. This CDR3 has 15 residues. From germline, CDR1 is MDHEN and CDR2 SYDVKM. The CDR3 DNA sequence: TGTGCCAGCTCGGGACTAGCGGGAGGGCCTGACATTCAGTACTTC. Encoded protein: CASSGLAGGPDIQYF.

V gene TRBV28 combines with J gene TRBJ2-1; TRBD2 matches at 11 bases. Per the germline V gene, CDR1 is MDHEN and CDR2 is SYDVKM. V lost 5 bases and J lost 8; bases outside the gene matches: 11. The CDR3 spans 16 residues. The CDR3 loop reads CASSPPQLAGADEQFF. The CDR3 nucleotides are TGTGCCAGCAGTCCTCCCCAACTAGCGGGAGCCGATGAGCAGTTCTTC.

CDR3 coding DNA: TGTGCCTGGAGTGCCCACGGTGGGGGTGGCTACACCTTC. This codes for CAWSAHGGGGYTF. This chain connects TRBV30 to TRBJ1-2; a weak D match, TRBD1 (5 bases). Germline-derived CDR1 and CDR2 are GTSNPN and SVGIG (reference sequence). The V gene lost 1 base and the J gene lost 7 bases, with 13 bases spanning the gap. The CDR3 length is 13 residues. Based on the CDR3 plus reference TRBV30 and TRBJ1-2, the full variable domain is SQTIHQWPATLVQPVGSPLSLECTVEGTSNPNLYWYRQAAGRGLQLLFYSVGIGQISSEVPQNLSASRPQDRQFILSSKKLLLSDSGFYLCAWSAHGGGGYTFGSGTRLTVV.

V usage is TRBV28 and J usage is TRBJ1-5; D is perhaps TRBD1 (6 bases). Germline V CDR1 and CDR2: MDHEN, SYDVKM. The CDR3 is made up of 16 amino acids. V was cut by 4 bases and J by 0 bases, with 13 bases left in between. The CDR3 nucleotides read TGTGCCAGCAGTTCTGGGGGGGGGCATAGCAATCAGCCCCAGCATTTT. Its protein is CASSSGGGHSNQPQHF. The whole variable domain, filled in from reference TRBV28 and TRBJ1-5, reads DVKVTQSSRYLVKRTGEKVFLECVQDMDHENMFWYRQDPGLGLRLIYFSYDVKMKEKGDIPEGYSVSREKKERFSLILESASTNQTSMYLCASSSGGGHSNQPQHFGDGTRLSIL.